This T cell receptor (beta chain) was recovered during a study of blood T cell repertoires in COVID-19. Study-level background: The United States, Italy and Spain provided the acute and convalescent COVID-19 samples. PBMCs, B-cell-depleted T cells, or T cells were the source of the cDNA or gDNA that made up the material.

CDR3 length equals 15 residues. Unmatched junction bases numbered 9, after V lost 2 bases and J lost 7 bases. Germline V lookup: CDR1 SEHNR, CDR2 FQNEAQ (reference sequence). This clone was counted at least ten times. Assay: immunoSEQ multiplex PCR; the TCRdb copy retains only in-frame clones and omits some. The sample shows more than 150,000 clones, roughly 80% of them seen only once. The receptor comes from a woman of 80 years or more with acute or convalescent COVID-19. The source material was peripheral blood. This rearrangement joins TRBV7-9 to TRBJ1-2; 8 positions agree with TRBD1. CDR3 DNA: TGTGCCAGCAGCTTATTAAAGGACAGGGCGGCTGGCTACACCTTC. Translating gives CASSLLKDRAAGYTF.